A single sample gave rise to the 30 T cell receptor beta chains below, sequenced in a study of blood T cell repertoires in COVID-19. Sequenced by immunoSEQ multiplex PCR; TCRdb stores in-frame clones only, minus some. Altogether approximately 210,000 clones are present, 82% being singletons, with the ten largest covering approximately 4%. The specimen sequenced was peripheral blood. These receptor sequences come from an elderly woman with acute or convalescent COVID-19.

The chain links TRBV7-9 to TRBJ1-6, with TRBD1 identical over 8 bases. Per germline, CDR1 SEHNR and CDR2 FQNEAQ (reference sequence). The V segment lost 5 bases and the J segment 9 bases; nucleotides outside the gene matches: 12. CDR3 size: 16 residues. CDR3 region: CASSAHRGSQGSPLHF. In DNA, the CDR3 is TGTGCCAGCAGCGCCCACAGGGGGAGTCAAGGTTCACCCCTCCACTTT.

In this sample, this clone turned up a few times. V usage is TRBV7-9 and J usage is TRBJ1-2, with TRBD1 as a possible D gene (6 bases). The CDR3 sequence is 14 residues long. In germline, CDR1 is SEHNR, CDR2 FQNEAQ (reference sequence). V lost 5 bases and J 7 bases, leaving 17 bases between the germline ends. The DNA for the CDR3 is TGTGCCAGCAGCCATAGTGGGGGGGCTGGTGGCTACACCTTC. It specifies CASSHSGGAGGYTF.

For this clone: Other nucleotide sequences from this sample produce the same CDR3. The chain couples TRBV19 to TRBJ1-1; 7 positions agree with TRBD1. V gave up 6 bases and J gave up 2 bases; unmatched junction bases: 3. The CDR3 covers 13 residues. The germline V gene has CDR1 LNHDA and CDR2 SQIVND (reference sequence). CDR3 sequence (DNA): TGTGCCAGTAGCCGGACAGGTAACACTGAAGCTTTCTTT. Translated, it gives CASSRTGNTEAFF.

The chain couples TRBV6-6 to TRBJ2-7; 8 nucleotides agree with TRBD1. Trimming at V came to 6 bases and at J to 1 base, leaving 2 bases not matched to a gene. Germline V gives CDR1 MNHNY, CDR2 SVGAGI (reference sequence). This CDR3 comprises 13 residues. The CDR3 DNA reads as TGTGCCAGCAGCCGGACAGGGTCCTACGAGCAGTACTTC. The encoded protein is CASSRTGSYEQYF.

The chain's CDR3 is CASRGLAGYSDTQYF. The DNA for the CDR3 is TGTGCCAGCAGAGGACTAGCGGGGTATTCAGATACGCAGTATTTT. The V and J genes are TRBV27 and TRBJ2-3, with 12 positions matching TRBD2. The CDR3 extends over 15 amino acids. The ends lost 6 bases at V and 4 bases at J; junction bases unmatched: 5. From germline, CDR1 is MNHEY and CDR2 SMNVEV (reference sequence).

This chain joins TRBV9 and TRBJ2-3; 11 nucleotides align to TRBD2. CDR1 is SGDLS and CDR2 is YYNGEE in the germline V gene. With 0 bases clipped from V and 4 bases from J, the junction kept 7 bases outside the gene matches. This CDR3 comprises 17 residues. The CDR3 protein is CASSVGASGGIPDTQYF. In nucleotides, the CDR3 is TGTGCCAGCAGCGTAGGGGCTAGCGGGGGGATTCCAGATACGCAGTATTTT.

In nucleotides, the CDR3 is TGTGCCAGCAGCCCTCAGGTCGGGGGGGCGAGCACAGATACGCAGTATTTT. This codes for CASSPQVGGASTDTQYF. The rearrangement joins TRBV7-2 to TRBJ2-3, with TRBD2 matching over 8 bases. The J segment lost 0 bases and the V segment lost 5 bases, leaving 10 bases of the junction unmatched. The CDR3 sequence is 17 residues long. Germline V lookup: CDR1 SGHTA, CDR2 FQGNSA.

This clone has just one count. The chain is built from TRBV18 and TRBJ1-2, with 8 bases matching TRBD1. From germline, CDR1 is KGHSH and CDR2 LQKENI. J gave up 4 bases and V 3 bases, and 7 bases lay outside the gene matches. CDR3 length equals 15 residues. The CDR3 DNA reads as TGTGCCAGCTCACCGAAGACAGGGGTTAGCTATGGCTACACCTTC. This translates into CASSPKTGVSYGYTF.

This rearrangement joins TRBV28 to TRBJ1-2, with 7 bases that match TRBD1. Germline CDR1 is MDHEN and CDR2 is SYDVKM. Unmatched junction bases numbered 4, after V lost 3 bases and J lost 0 bases. The CDR3 contains 15 residues. In nucleotides, the CDR3 is TGTGCCAGCAGTTTCCGAGGGGGCGCTAACTATGGCTACACCTTC. Its protein is CASSFRGGANYGYTF.

The J gene is TRBJ2-5, the V gene TRBV7-9; a weak D match, TRBD1 (6 bases). CDR1 SEHNR and CDR2 FQNEAQ come from the germline V gene (reference sequence). The CDR3 runs to 14 residues. Deletions cut 4 bases from V and 2 bases from J, with 11 bases between. This chain's CDR3 is CASSSRTDQETQYF. The CDR3 DNA follows: TGTGCCAGCAGCTCTAGGACAGATCAAGAGACCCAGTACTTC.

This chain connects TRBV6-5 to TRBJ2-4, with D tentatively TRBD2 (5 bases). The CDR3 spans 14 residues. In germline, CDR1 is MNHEY, CDR2 SVGAGI. V lost 2 bases to trimming and J lost 6 bases, with 11 bases between them. CDR3 sequence (DNA): TGTGCCAGCAGTTACGGAGGAGGCTTAAACATTCAGTACTTC. Translation: CASSYGGGLNIQYF.

This clone was recorded only once. This CDR3 is also generated by other DNA sequences in the sample. The chain has TRBV19 and TRBJ2-7, with 10 bases lining up with TRBD1. CDR3 length: 14 residues. CDR1 is LNHDA, CDR2 SQIVND, per germline (reference sequence). Losses at the gene ends were 3 bases for V and 2 bases for J; bases not matched to a gene: 1. The CDR3 loop reads CASSIGQGAYEQYF. Written as DNA, the CDR3 is TGTGCCAGTAGTATTGGACAGGGGGCCTACGAGCAGTACTTC.

The chain uses TRBV7-6 and TRBJ2-2; 8 bases align to TRBD2. There are 16 residues in the CDR3. The V segment lost 5 bases and the J segment 6 bases; nucleotides outside the gene matches: 11. CDR1 and CDR2 (germline): SGHVS, FNYEAQ. The CDR3 is CASSGVSGGFAGELFF. CDR3 nucleotide sequence: TGTGCCAGCAGCGGGGTCAGCGGGGGATTTGCCGGGGAGCTGTTTTTT.

The chain recombines TRBV5-1 with TRBJ1-2; D not resolved. CDR3 length equals 13 residues. CDR1 and CDR2 (germline): SGHRS, YFSETQ. V gave up 2 bases and J gave up 2 bases, with 7 bases separating them. The CDR3 sequence: CASSFTHNYGYTF. Here the CDR3 DNA reads TGCGCCAGCAGCTTTACTCACAACTATGGCTACACCTTC.

In its sample, this clone was seen a few times. Other DNA sequences from this sample encode an identical CDR3 as well. DNA for the CDR3: TGTGCCAGCAGCCCACAGGGCCAGGGGGCGCGTGAGCAGTACTTC. As protein: CASSPQGQGAREQYF. The chain recombines TRBV7-2 with TRBJ2-7; 8 positions match TRBD1. The ends lost 5 bases at V and 7 bases at J; junction bases unmatched: 13. Germline V lookup: CDR1 SGHTA, CDR2 FQGNSA. The CDR3 has 15 amino acids.

The V and J genes are TRBV28 and TRBJ2-7; 9 bases are shared with TRBD1. J was trimmed by 5 bases and V by 4 bases; bases with no gene match: 9. This CDR3 region has 15 residues. Germline CDR1 is MDHEN and CDR2 is SYDVKM. As DNA, the CDR3 is TGTGCCAGCAGTTCGTCGGGACAGGGACCCAACGAGCAGTACTTC. Encoded protein: CASSSSGQGPNEQYF. Full variable domain (remainder filled in from reference TRBV28 and TRBJ2-7): DVKVTQSSRYLVKRTGEKVFLECVQDMDHENMFWYRQDPGLGLRLIYFSYDVKMKEKGDIPEGYSVSREKKERFSLILESASTNQTSMYLCASSSSGQGPNEQYFGPGTRLTVT.

This sequence joins TRBV12-3 or TRBV12-4 and TRBJ2-5; D may be TRBD2 (6 bases). Trimming shortened V by 4 bases and J by 10 bases, and 16 bases separated the two germline ends. The CDR3 length is 13 residues. As DNA, the CDR3 is TGTGCCAGCAGTTCGGGGATCTGGGAGGACCAGTACTTC. Protein: CASSSGIWEDQYF.

The CDR3 coding sequence is TGCAGCGTCGAGGAAAGCAGGGATAGCAATCAGCCCCAGCATTTT. This encodes CSVEESRDSNQPQHF. This rearrangement joins TRBV29-1 to TRBJ1-5, with D tentatively TRBD1 (5 bases). Germline CDR1 SQVTM, CDR2 ANQGSEA. This CDR3 spans 15 amino acids. Trimming shortened V by 6 bases and J by 0 bases, and 15 bases separated the two germline ends.

The CDR3 loop reads CAWSPPGQGKFYGYTF. CDR3 coding DNA: TGTGCCTGGAGTCCTCCCGGACAGGGCAAGTTCTATGGCTACACCTTC. The chain joins TRBV30 to TRBJ1-2, with 8 bases that match TRBD1. CDR3 size: 16 residues. Trimming at V came to 2 bases and at J to 4 bases, leaving 12 bases not matched to a gene. Germline values: CDR1 GTSNPN, CDR2 SVGIG (reference sequence).

The chain couples TRBV5-1 to TRBJ1-6; no definite D call. Trimming left V 0 bases short and J 2 bases short, with 9 bases between. The germline gives CDR1 SGHRS, CDR2 YFSETQ. The CDR3 sequence is 16 residues long. The CDR3 region has the DNA TGCGCCAGCAGCTTGGCCACTTTACCCTATAATTCACCCCTCCACTTT. The encoded protein is CASSLATLPYNSPLHF.

The chain is built from TRBV18 and TRBJ2-2, with 9 bases that match TRBD1. Germline lookup yields CDR1 KGHSH and CDR2 LQKENI. Losses at the gene ends were 6 bases for V and 1 base for J; bases not matched to a gene: 3. The CDR3 totals 15 residues. The CDR3 region is CASSSGQGNTGELFF. The CDR3 DNA follows: TGTGCCAGCTCGTCGGGACAGGGGAACACCGGGGAGCTGTTTTTT.

The V gene is TRBV5-1, the J gene TRBJ2-3; 12 bases are a match to TRBD2. V shed 4 bases, J shed 5 bases, and the junction held 5 bases outside the gene matches. The CDR3 length is 15 residues. From germline, CDR1 is SGHRS and CDR2 YFSETQ. The CDR3 nucleotides are TGCGCCAGCAGCCTGCTAGCGGGGGGGATAGATACGCAGTATTTT. Amino acid sequence: CASSLLAGGIDTQYF.

V usage is TRBV5-1 and J usage is TRBJ2-3; 8 bases line up with TRBD2. The CDR3 runs to 15 residues. Germline V gives CDR1 SGHRS, CDR2 YFSETQ. V gave up 5 bases and J gave up 0 bases; unmatched junction bases: 5. The CDR3 DNA is TGCGCCAGCAGGGCGGGGGGCCTTAGCACAGATACGCAGTATTTT. Protein product: CASRAGGLSTDTQYF.

The rearrangement joins TRBV28 to TRBJ1-2, with D possibly matching TRBD1 (6 bases). Deletions cut 1 base from V and 4 bases from J, with 10 bases between. Germline assignment: CDR1 MDHEN and CDR2 SYDVKM. The CDR3 loop spans 14 amino acids. The CDR3 loop reads CASSLSGVGYGYTF. The DNA of the CDR3 is TGTGCCAGCAGTTTATCAGGGGTGGGCTATGGCTACACCTTC.

The chain carries TRBV11-3 and TRBJ1-1, with D uncertain. Looked up from germline, CDR1 is SGHNT and CDR2 is YENEEA. The CDR3 runs to 13 residues. V gave up 3 bases and J gave up 8 bases, with 13 bases separating them. The CDR3 region is CASSFGELIEAFF. The CDR3, as DNA: TGTGCCAGCAGCTTCGGGGAGCTGATCGAAGCTTTCTTT.

This chain connects TRBV24-1 to TRBJ1-2; the D gene is possibly TRBD1 (6 bases). V was cut by 7 bases and J by 1 base, with 12 bases left in between. This CDR3 has 14 amino acids. Germline assignment: CDR1 KGHDR and CDR2 SFDVKD. In DNA, the CDR3 is TGTGCCACCAGCACAGGGACAATTAACTATGGCTACACCTTC. This gives the protein CATSTGTINYGYTF.

The rearrangement links TRBV27 to TRBJ1-6; D not resolved. The germline V gene encodes CDR1 MNHEY and CDR2 SMNVEV (reference sequence). The CDR3 covers 14 residues. The V end was cut by 4 bases, the J end by 10 bases, with 14 bases between. CDR3 region: CASSSAQAGSPLHF. Here the CDR3 DNA reads TGTGCCAGCAGTTCCGCCCAGGCGGGATCACCCCTCCACTTT.

The gene calls are TRBV7-9 and TRBJ1-2; 8 bases are a match to TRBD1. CDR3 size: 14 residues. Trimming removed 1 base from V and 6 bases from J; junction bases left unmatched: 4. The germline V gene has CDR1 SEHNR and CDR2 FQNEAQ (reference sequence). CDR3 protein: CASSLVAGGDGYTF. CDR3 bases: TGTGCCAGCAGCTTAGTGGCAGGGGGCGATGGCTACACCTTC.

V usage is TRBV28 and J usage is TRBJ1-2; D not certain. Deletions cut 3 bases from V and 4 bases from J, with 15 bases between. CDR1 and CDR2 from the germline V gene are MDHEN and SYDVKM. The CDR3 is made up of 15 amino acids. The CDR3 sequence: CASSLLRSPGYGYTF. The CDR3 DNA reads as TGTGCCAGCAGTTTGCTCCGCTCCCCGGGCTATGGCTACACCTTC.

The rearrangement uses TRBV2 and TRBJ1-2; 9 bases line up with TRBD1. With 6 bases clipped from V and 8 bases from J, the junction kept 10 bases outside the gene matches. The CDR3 extends over 14 amino acids. CDR1 and CDR2 from the germline V gene are SNHLY and FYNNEI. CDR3 in DNA: TGTGCCAGCAGACAGGGGGCGCCCCCCGTCGGCTACACCTTC. Residues: CASRQGAPPVGYTF. Full variable domain (remainder filled in from reference TRBV2 and TRBJ1-2): EPEVTQTPSHQVTQMGQEVILRCVPISNHLYFYWYRQILGQKVEFLVSFYNNEISEKSEIFDDQFSVERPDGSNFTLKIRSTKLEDSAMYFCASRQGAPPVGYTFGSGTRLTVV.